This T cell receptor beta chain stems from a study of control samples from healthy donors and cancer patients. Generated by immunoSEQ multiplex PCR, the TCRdb table keeps only in-frame clones and is missing some. The sample records 100,000 to 150,000 clones, around nine tenths being singletons. This CDR3 region has 15 residues. In germline, CDR1 is MDHEN, CDR2 SYDVKM. V trimming: 7 bases; J trimming: 7 bases; junction bases outside the gene matches: 8. Sequenced material: blood. This clonotype was obtained from a man between 18 and 35 years old in good health. The rearrangement uses TRBV28 and TRBJ1-6; 9 nucleotides match TRBD1. CDR3 sequence reads: CASNRRDRANSPLHF. The CDR3 nucleotides read TGTGCCAGCAATAGAAGGGACAGGGCGAATTCACCCCTCCACTTT.